These 32 T cell receptor beta chains came from one sample sequenced in a study of response to subunit inactivated influenza vaccine. Using its own MiXCR run on the RT-PCR reads, TCRdb lists one record per CDR3 protein. The sample lists 800,000 to 1,000,000 distinct CDR3 sequences, over 20% occurring once. This specimen was PBMCs from blood, taken 4 to 6 days after vaccination. These receptors were obtained from a man in his forties or fifties who received an inactivated influenza vaccine.

The chain combines TRBV5-1 with TRBJ2-1, with D perhaps matching TRBD2 (6 bases). The CDR3 sequence is 15 residues long. V was pared by 7 bases and J by 2 bases, with 16 bases between. Germline-derived CDR1 and CDR2 are SGHRS and YFSETQ. CDR3 sequence: CASQEWGETYNEQFF. The DNA of the CDR3 is TGCGCCAGCCAAGAATGGGGGGAGACCTACAATGAGCAGTTCTTC. Based on the CDR3 plus reference TRBV5-1 and TRBJ2-1, the full variable domain is KAGVTQTPRYLIKTRGQQVTLSCSPISGHRSVSWYQQTPGQGLQFLFEYFSETQRNKGNFPGRFSGRQFSNSRSEMNVSTLELGDSALYLCASQEWGETYNEQFFGPGTRLTVL.

J is TRBJ2-2 and V is TRBV20-1, with D possibly being TRBD2 (5 bases). The CDR3 length is 17 residues. The V gene lost 3 bases and the J gene lost 6 bases, with 23 bases spanning the gap. Germline assignment: CDR1 DFQATT and CDR2 SNEGSKA (reference sequence). CDR3 loop: CSASPGRRIRTPGELFF. The CDR3 bases are TGCAGTGCTAGTCCAGGCAGGAGGATTCGAACACCCGGGGAGCTGTTTTTT.

This rearrangement joins TRBV20-1 to TRBJ2-2, with a possible D match to TRBD1 (5 bases). The CDR3 has 14 amino acids. Trimming left V 6 bases short and J 5 bases short, with 16 bases between. Germline CDR1 reads DFQATT; CDR2 reads SNEGSKA (reference sequence). CDR3 sequence (DNA): TGCAGTGCACGACTGGGGCGGTATACCGGGGAGCTGTTTTTT. This sequence encodes CSARLGRYTGELFF.

This clonotype has a handful of counts. The chain couples TRBV20-1 to TRBJ2-7, with D tentatively TRBD1 or TRBD2 (5 bases each). The CDR3 has 13 amino acids. Trimming cost V 2 bases and J 3 bases, with 11 bases left between them. Germline V gene data show CDR1 as DFQATT and CDR2 as SNEGSKA (reference sequence). The DNA for the CDR3 is TGCAGTGCTAGAAGGTGGGGGAGCTACGAGCAGTACTTC. Its translation: CSARRWGSYEQYF.

The chain is built from TRBV20-1 and TRBJ1-2; D is undetermined. With 0 bases removed from V and 8 bases from J, the gap between germline ends came to 13 bases. Per the germline V gene, CDR1 is DFQATT and CDR2 is SNEGSKA (reference sequence). CDR3 length equals 13 residues. The CDR3 bases are TGCAGTGCTAGAGAGGCAAGGGAAGACGGCTACACCTTC. Translated, it gives CSAREAREDGYTF.

This clonotype was recorded a few times. The gene calls are TRBV12-3 or TRBV12-4 and TRBJ1-5; 8 nucleotides line up with TRBD1. J was trimmed by 5 bases and V by 7 bases; bases with no gene match: 13. This CDR3 is 16 amino acids long. The DNA of the CDR3 is TGTGCCAGCACCGAGACAGGGGCGCCTGCTGATCAGCCCCAGCATTTT. Its translation is CASTETGAPADQPQHF.

The chain links TRBV4-3 to TRBJ1-2; D remains unclear. Germline V gives CDR1 LGHNA, CDR2 YSLEER. Deletions cut 0 bases from V and 5 bases from J, with 7 bases between. The CDR3 contains 13 residues. The CDR3 bases are TGCGCCAGCAGCCAAGATTACTCATATGGCTACACCTTC. Amino acids: CASSQDYSYGYTF.

The table lists this clonotype with a few counts. V is TRBV7-2 and J is TRBJ2-7; 11 bases line up with TRBD2. Germline lookup yields CDR1 SGHTA and CDR2 FQGNSA. The V and J ends lost 1 base and 9 bases, in that order; junction bases with no gene match: 5. CDR3 length: 14 residues. The CDR3 protein is CASSLGGLAAVQYF. CDR3 DNA sequence: TGTGCCAGCAGCTTAGGGGGACTAGCGGCGGTGCAGTACTTC.

J is TRBJ2-7 and V is TRBV5-5; the match to TRBD2 covers 10 bases. The CDR3 length is 15 residues. Germline V gene lookup returns CDR1 SGHKS and CDR2 YYEKEE (reference sequence). J was trimmed by 1 base and V by 6 bases; bases with no gene match: 7. CDR3 nucleotide sequence: TGTGCCAGCACCCACTCTAGCGGGGGATCCTACGAGCAGTACTTC. The encoded protein is CASTHSSGGSYEQYF. Combining the CDR3 with reference TRBV5-5 and TRBJ2-7 gives the whole variable domain DAGVTQSPTHLIKTRGQQVTLRCSPISGHKSVSWYQQVLGQGPQFIFQYYEKEERGRGNFPDRFSARQFPNYSSELNVNALLLGDSALYLCASTHSSGGSYEQYFGPGTRLTVT.

Many counts were recorded for this clonotype. The chain joins TRBV6-5 to TRBJ2-5; possibly TRBD1 for D (5 bases). Germline V gene lookup returns CDR1 MNHEY and CDR2 SVGAGI. There are 14 residues in the CDR3. V was trimmed by 0 bases and J by 4 bases, leaving 9 bases between them. The CDR3: CASSYSSGSETQYF. DNA for the CDR3: TGTGCCAGCAGTTACTCTTCAGGGTCAGAGACCCAGTACTTC.

This clonotype was seen only a few times. CDR3 amino acids: CASSQEWTTRFSGANVLTF. As DNA, the CDR3 is TGCGCCAGCAGCCAAGAATGGACGACCCGATTCTCTGGGGCCAACGTCCTGACTTTC. V gene TRBV4-3 combines with J gene TRBJ2-6; D not certain. The V gene's germline CDR1 is LGHNA and CDR2 YSLEER. The CDR3 has 19 amino acids. The V end lost 0 bases, the J end lost 0 bases, and 15 bases lay between the germline ends.

The rearrangement links TRBV4-2 to TRBJ2-5, with TRBD2 matching 11 bases. Losses at the gene ends were 4 bases for V and 2 bases for J; bases not matched to a gene: 6. There are 16 residues in the CDR3. Per germline, CDR1 LGHNA and CDR2 YNFKEQ. CDR3 DNA sequence: TGTGCCAGCAGCCCATGGACTAGCGGGCATCAAGAGACCCAGTACTTC. It yields the protein CASSPWTSGHQETQYF.

The chain employs TRBV7-2 and TRBJ2-5; D assignment may be TRBD1 or TRBD2 (5 bases each). Germline loops: CDR1 SGHTA, CDR2 FQGNSA. The CDR3 consists of 17 residues. V gave up 1 base and J gave up 4 bases, with 19 bases separating them. CDR3 DNA: TGTGCCAGCAGCTTAGGAGTGGGCGGGCCCGGGGCAGAGACCCAGTACTTC. This encodes CASSLGVGGPGAETQYF.

The V gene is TRBV7-6, the J gene TRBJ2-3, with D perhaps TRBD1 or TRBD2 (5 bases each). V was shortened by 5 bases and J by 1 base, with 13 bases between the two germline ends. CDR3 length: 15 amino acids. Germline V gives CDR1 SGHVS, CDR2 FNYEAQ. This CDR3 reads CASSPIVGGTDTQYF. CDR3 DNA sequence: TGTGCCAGCAGCCCCATTGTGGGGGGCACAGATACGCAGTATTTT.

This clonotype was picked up a small number of times. The chain carries TRBV10-1 and TRBJ2-3; D is unresolved. Trimming left V 6 bases short and J 0 bases short, with 13 bases between. Germline CDR1 WNHNN, CDR2 SYGVQD (reference sequence). CDR3 length equals 15 residues. The CDR3 here is CASRRQLTSTDTQYF. The CDR3 region has the DNA TGCGCCAGCAGACGGCAGCTTACTAGCACAGATACGCAGTATTTT.

This clonotype was seen a few times. The chain is built from TRBV6-2 or TRBV6-3 and TRBJ2-1, with D possibly TRBD2 on 6 matching bases. The V end lost 2 bases, the J end lost 4 bases, and 9 bases lay between the germline ends. Germline CDR1 MNHEY, CDR2 SVGEGT. The CDR3 spans 14 residues. In DNA, the CDR3 is TGTGCCAGCAGTTACATGGGACTTTACAATGAGCAGTTCTTC. As protein: CASSYMGLYNEQFF.

As DNA, the CDR3 is TGTGCCAGCAGCGTAGATCTAGCGGGGATATACGAGCAGTACTTC. It translates to CASSVDLAGIYEQYF. The chain joins TRBV9 to TRBJ2-7; 9 nucleotides match TRBD2. The J segment lost 4 bases and the V segment lost 0 bases, leaving 5 bases of the junction unmatched. The CDR3 runs to 15 residues. Germline lookup yields CDR1 SGDLS and CDR2 YYNGEE. The variable domain in full, completed from reference TRBV9 and TRBJ2-7, reads DSGVTQTPKHLITATGQRVTLRCSPRSGDLSVYWYQQSLDQGLQFLIQYYNGEERAKGNILERFSAQQFPDLHSELNLSSLELGDSALYFCASSVDLAGIYEQYFGPGTRLTVT.

The rearrangement joins TRBV6-1 to TRBJ2-3; 10 bases are a match to TRBD2. The CDR3 consists of 16 residues. Germline V gene data show CDR1 as MNHNS and CDR2 as SASEGT. J lost 5 bases, V lost 7 bases, and 12 bases had no gene match. DNA of the CDR3: TGTGCCAGCACCACCCGGGCTAGCGGGGGAATAGATACGCAGTATTTT. It encodes CASTTRASGGIDTQYF.

This chain connects TRBV6-5 to TRBJ2-7; D unresolved. Germline V lookup: CDR1 MNHEY, CDR2 SVGAGI. Deletions cut 2 bases from V and 6 bases from J, with 8 bases between. The CDR3 loop spans 12 amino acids. DNA of the CDR3: TGTGCCAGCAGTTACGGCGGAGCCGAGCAGTACTTC. Protein: CASSYGGAEQYF.

This clonotype has more than one count but fewer than ten. This chain uses TRBV5-6 with TRBJ1-2; tentative D call: TRBD1 (6 bases). Germline CDR1 reads SGHDT; CDR2 reads YYEEEE. V was shortened by 6 bases and J by 4 bases, with 16 bases between the two germline ends. The CDR3 length is 14 residues. CDR3 in DNA: TGTGCCAGCACCAGGAGCGGGGGCGGCTATGGCTACACCTTC. Protein: CASTRSGGGYGYTF.

The chain combines TRBV11-2 with TRBJ2-1, with 10 bases fitting TRBD2. CDR3 size: 16 residues. Germline CDR1 is SGHAT and CDR2 is FQNNGV. Trimming at V came to 2 bases and at J to 9 bases, leaving 10 bases not matched to a gene. CDR3 nucleotide sequence: TGTGCCAGCAGCTTACACAGCGGGGGGGCCTCGGGTGAGCAGTTCTTC. It specifies CASSLHSGGASGEQFF.

The chain recombines TRBV12-3 or TRBV12-4 with TRBJ2-1; no clear D. The CDR3 is 16 residues long. V was cut by 6 bases and J by 6 bases, with 21 bases left in between. The CDR3 DNA reads as TGTGCCAGCAGCCCAAACCAGCTTCTAAGAGGCAATGAGCAGTTCTTC. Amino acid sequence: CASSPNQLLRGNEQFF.

This chain links TRBV20-1 with TRBJ2-3; 11 bases are shared with TRBD2. Germline lookup yields CDR1 DFQATT and CDR2 SNEGSKA (reference sequence). The CDR3 runs 14 residues. V shed 4 bases and J 4 bases; nucleotides not matched to a gene: 4. As DNA, the CDR3 is TGCAGTGCTATTAGCGGGGGGGGTCCAGATACGCAGTATTTT. Residues: CSAISGGGPDTQYF.

The CDR3 sequence: CASSQATGEGETQYF. The CDR3 bases are TGCGCCAGCAGCCAAGCCACAGGGGAGGGGGAGACCCAGTACTTC. The chain carries TRBV4-3 and TRBJ2-5, with D possibly called TRBD1 or TRBD2 (7 bases each). V lost 1 base and J 5 bases, leaving 14 bases between the germline ends. Germline values: CDR1 LGHNA, CDR2 YSLEER. The CDR3 consists of 15 residues.

The chain employs TRBV28 and TRBJ2-7; D is perhaps TRBD1 (5 bases). CDR3 length: 14 residues. V gave up 4 bases and J gave up 0 bases, with 10 bases separating them. CDR1 is MDHEN and CDR2 is SYDVKM in the germline V gene. The CDR3 DNA sequence: TGTGCCAGCAGTTCCTACCAGGGCTCCTACGAGCAGTACTTC. It translates to CASSSYQGSYEQYF.

V gene TRBV19 combines with J gene TRBJ1-6; TRBD1 might be the D (6 bases). Trimming removed 2 bases from V and 7 bases from J, with 9 bases in between. The CDR3 runs to 14 residues. Germline-derived CDR1 and CDR2 are LNHDA and SQIVND (reference sequence). The CDR3 here is CASSIWGPNSPLHF. Written as DNA, the CDR3 is TGTGCCAGTAGTATATGGGGGCCAAATTCACCCCTCCACTTT.

V and J are TRBV27 and TRBJ2-7, with D perhaps assigned TRBD1 or TRBD2 (5 bases each). The ends were cut back, 6 bases at V and 3 bases at J, with 21 bases in the middle. Looked up from germline, CDR1 is MNHEY and CDR2 is SMNVEV (reference sequence). The CDR3 contains 16 residues. The CDR3 reads CASSTDAGTHFYEQYF. In DNA form, the CDR3 reads TGTGCCAGCAGCACCGATGCCGGGACCCACTTCTACGAGCAGTACTTC.

This chain links TRBV7-8 with TRBJ2-1; a weak D match, TRBD2 (5 bases). CDR1 and CDR2 from the germline V gene are SGHVS and FQNEAQ. V shed 5 bases and J shed 5 bases, with 13 bases lying between them. There are 14 residues in the CDR3. The CDR3 reads CASSPSRTDNEQFF. The CDR3, as DNA: TGTGCCAGCAGCCCAAGCCGGACTGACAATGAGCAGTTCTTC.

J is TRBJ2-7 and V is TRBV6-2 or TRBV6-3; D possibly corresponds to TRBD1 (6 bases). The CDR3 runs 14 residues. Trimming removed 7 bases from V and 2 bases from J, with 15 bases in between. CDR1 and CDR2 (germline): MNHEY, SVGEGT. Written as DNA, the CDR3 is TGTGCCAGCAAAGAAGGGGGTTCCACCTACGAGCAGTACTTC. It is translated as CASKEGGSTYEQYF.

The V call is TRBV20-1, the J call TRBJ2-3; TRBD2 matches 9 bases. The CDR3 is made up of 16 amino acids. J gave up 5 bases and V 2 bases, and 11 bases lay outside the gene matches. Germline CDR1 DFQATT, CDR2 SNEGSKA (reference sequence). CDR3 DNA: TGCAGTGCTAGAAGGCCGGCTAGCGGGAATTTAGATACGCAGTATTTT. Protein product: CSARRPASGNLDTQYF.

This clonotype was counted a few times. CDR3 loop: CASSQRTGGNTEAFF. CDR3 in DNA: TGTGCCAGCAGTCAACGGACAGGGGGGAACACTGAAGCTTTCTTT. The chain couples TRBV12-3 or TRBV12-4 to TRBJ1-1; 10 bases agree with TRBD1. CDR3 size: 15 residues. Losses at the gene ends were 5 bases for V and 1 base for J; bases not matched to a gene: 4.

The sample holds a few counts of this clonotype. The chain uses TRBV5-6 and TRBJ2-1; TRBD2 aligns across 11 bases. Germline-derived CDR1 and CDR2 are SGHDT and YYEEEE. The CDR3 has 16 residues. After removal of 4 bases from V and 7 bases from J, the junction contained 10 bases not matched to a gene. This CDR3 is CASSLISGGAENEQFF. The DNA for the CDR3 is TGTGCCAGCAGCCTTATTAGCGGGGGGGCTGAAAATGAGCAGTTCTTC.